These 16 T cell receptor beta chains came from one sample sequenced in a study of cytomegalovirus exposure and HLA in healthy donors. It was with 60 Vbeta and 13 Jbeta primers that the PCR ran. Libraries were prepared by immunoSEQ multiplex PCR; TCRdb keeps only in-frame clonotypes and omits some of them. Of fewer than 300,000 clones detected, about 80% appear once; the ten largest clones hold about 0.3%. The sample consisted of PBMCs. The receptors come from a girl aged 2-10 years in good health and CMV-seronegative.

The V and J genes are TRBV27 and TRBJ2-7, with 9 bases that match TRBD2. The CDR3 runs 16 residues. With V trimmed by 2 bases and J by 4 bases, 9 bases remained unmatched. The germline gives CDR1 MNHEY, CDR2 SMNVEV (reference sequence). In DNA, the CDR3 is TGTGCCAGCAGTTTACAGCGTCTCGGACTAGCGTACGAGCAGTACTTC. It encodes CASSLQRLGLAYEQYF.

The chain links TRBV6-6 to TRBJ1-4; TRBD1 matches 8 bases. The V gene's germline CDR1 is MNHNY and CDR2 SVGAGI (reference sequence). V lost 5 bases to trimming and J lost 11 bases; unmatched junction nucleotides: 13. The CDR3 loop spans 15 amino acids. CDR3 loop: CASSLPGQGLGKLFF. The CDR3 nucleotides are TGTGCCAGCAGTCTGCCCGGACAGGGCCTCGGGAAACTGTTTTTT.

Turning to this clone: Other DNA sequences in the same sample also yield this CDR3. CDR3 residues: CASSSDRIYGYTF. The CDR3 DNA reads as TGTGCCAGCAGCTCGGACAGAATCTATGGCTACACCTTC. The rearrangement joins TRBV28 to TRBJ1-2, with D possibly being TRBD1 (6 bases). V gave up 6 bases and J gave up 4 bases, with 12 bases separating them. CDR1 and CDR2 (germline): MDHEN, SYDVKM. This CDR3 region has 13 residues.

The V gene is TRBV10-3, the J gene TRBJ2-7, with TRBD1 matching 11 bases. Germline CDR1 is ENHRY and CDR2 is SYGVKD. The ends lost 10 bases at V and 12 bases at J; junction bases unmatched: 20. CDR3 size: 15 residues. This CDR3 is CATKTPGQGEGLLYF. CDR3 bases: TGTGCCACGAAGACCCCGGGACAGGGGGAGGGACTTCTGTACTTC.

As DNA, the CDR3 is TGTGCCAGCAGCCCGCGGGACCATGTTTACGAGCAGTACTTC. Encoded protein: CASSPRDHVYEQYF. V and J are TRBV7-6 and TRBJ2-7; TRBD2 might be the D (6 bases). V was shortened by 5 bases and J by 4 bases, with 15 bases between the two germline ends. CDR1 and CDR2 (germline): SGHVS, FNYEAQ. The CDR3 runs to 14 residues.

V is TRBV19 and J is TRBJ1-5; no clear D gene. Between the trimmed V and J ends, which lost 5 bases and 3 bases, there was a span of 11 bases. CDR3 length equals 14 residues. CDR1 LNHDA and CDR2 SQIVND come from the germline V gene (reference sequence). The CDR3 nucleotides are TGTGCCAGTAGTGGGCTCACCAACAATCAGCCCCAGCATTTT. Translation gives CASSGLTNNQPQHF.

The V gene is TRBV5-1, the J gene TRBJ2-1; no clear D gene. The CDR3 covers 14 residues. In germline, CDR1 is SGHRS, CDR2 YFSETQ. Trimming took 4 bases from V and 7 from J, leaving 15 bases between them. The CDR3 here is CASSPRSDGNEQFF. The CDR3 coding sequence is TGCGCCAGCAGCCCTAGGTCCGATGGGAATGAGCAGTTCTTC.

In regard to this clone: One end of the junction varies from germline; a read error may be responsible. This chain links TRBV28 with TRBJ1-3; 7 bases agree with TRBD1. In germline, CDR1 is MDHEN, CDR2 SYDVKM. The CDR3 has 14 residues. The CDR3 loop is CASSLFSRDSTRIF. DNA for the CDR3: TGTGCCAGCAGTTTATTCTCCCGGGACAGTACTCGGATTTTT.

The CDR3 loop reads CASSQDERDWETQYF. CDR3 nucleotide sequence: TGTGCCAGCAGCCAAGATGAGCGGGATTGGGAGACCCAGTACTTC. The V and J genes are TRBV4-2 and TRBJ2-5, with 7 bases matching TRBD2. CDR1 is LGHNA, CDR2 YNFKEQ, per germline. CDR3 size: 15 residues. The junction had 6 bases not matched to a gene; V was cut back by 0 bases and J by 5 bases.

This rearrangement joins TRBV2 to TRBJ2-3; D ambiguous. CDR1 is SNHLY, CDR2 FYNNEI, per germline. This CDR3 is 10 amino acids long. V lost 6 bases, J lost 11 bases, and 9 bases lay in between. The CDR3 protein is CASRARGQYF. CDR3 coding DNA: TGTGCCAGCAGGGCCCGCGGGCAGTATTTT.

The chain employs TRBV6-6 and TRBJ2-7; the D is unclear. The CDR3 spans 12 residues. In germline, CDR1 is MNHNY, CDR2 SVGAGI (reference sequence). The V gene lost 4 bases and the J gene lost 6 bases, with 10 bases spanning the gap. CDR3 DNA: TGTGCCAGCAGTTCCGCCGCGGTCGAGCAGTACTTC. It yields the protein CASSSAAVEQYF.

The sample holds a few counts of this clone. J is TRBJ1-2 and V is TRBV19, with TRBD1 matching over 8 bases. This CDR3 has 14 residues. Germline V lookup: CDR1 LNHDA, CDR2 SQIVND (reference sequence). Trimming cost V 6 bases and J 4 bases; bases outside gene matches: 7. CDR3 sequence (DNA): TGTGCCAGTAGCCAGACAGGGGAGGGCTATGGCTACACCTTC. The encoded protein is CASSQTGEGYGYTF.

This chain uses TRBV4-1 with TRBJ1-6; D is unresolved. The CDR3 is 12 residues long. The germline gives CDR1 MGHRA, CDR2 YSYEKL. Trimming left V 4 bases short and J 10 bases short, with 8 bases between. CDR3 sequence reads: CASSPLGSPLHF. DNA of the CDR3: TGCGCCAGCAGCCCTTTGGGCTCACCCCTCCACTTT.

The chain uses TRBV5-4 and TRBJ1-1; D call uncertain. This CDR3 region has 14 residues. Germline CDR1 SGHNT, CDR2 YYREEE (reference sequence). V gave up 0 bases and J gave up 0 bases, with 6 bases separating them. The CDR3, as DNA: TGTGCCAGCAGCTTGGACGGGTTGAACACTGAAGCTTTCTTT. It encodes CASSLDGLNTEAFF.

CDR3 sequence: CASNAGSGVTEAFF. The DNA for the CDR3 is TGTGCCAGCAACGCCGGGTCAGGGGTAACTGAAGCTTTCTTT. The chain links TRBV2 to TRBJ1-1, with D possibly being TRBD1 (6 bases). In germline, CDR1 is SNHLY, CDR2 FYNNEI. The CDR3 runs 14 residues. The V and J ends lost 7 bases and 5 bases respectively, with 17 bases between them. The complete variable domain, with remaining parts taken from reference TRBV2 and TRBJ1-1, reads EPEVTQTPSHQVTQMGQEVILRCVPISNHLYFYWYRQILGQKVEFLVSFYNNEISEKSEIFDDQFSVERPDGSNFTLKIRSTKLEDSAMYFCASNAGSGVTEAFFGQGTRLTVV.

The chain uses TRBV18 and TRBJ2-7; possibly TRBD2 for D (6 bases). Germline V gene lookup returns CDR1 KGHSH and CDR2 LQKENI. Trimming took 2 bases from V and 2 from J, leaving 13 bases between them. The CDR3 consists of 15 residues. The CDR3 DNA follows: TGTGCCAGCTCACCAAACGGGAGCCCAACCTACGAGCAGTACTTC. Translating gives CASSPNGSPTYEQYF.